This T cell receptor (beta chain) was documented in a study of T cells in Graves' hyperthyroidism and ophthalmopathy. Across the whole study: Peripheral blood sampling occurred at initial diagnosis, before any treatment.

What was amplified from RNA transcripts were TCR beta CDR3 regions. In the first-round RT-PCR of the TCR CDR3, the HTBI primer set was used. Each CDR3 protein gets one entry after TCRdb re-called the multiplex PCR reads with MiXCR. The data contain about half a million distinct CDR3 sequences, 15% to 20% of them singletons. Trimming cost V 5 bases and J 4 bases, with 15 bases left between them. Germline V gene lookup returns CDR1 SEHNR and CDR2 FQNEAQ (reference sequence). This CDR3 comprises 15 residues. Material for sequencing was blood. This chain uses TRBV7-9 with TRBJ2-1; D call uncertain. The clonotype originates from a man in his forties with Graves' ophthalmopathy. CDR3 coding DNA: TGTGCCAGCAGCCCGCAAGCCCTCACGTACAATGAGCAGTTCTTC. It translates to CASSPQALTYNEQFF.